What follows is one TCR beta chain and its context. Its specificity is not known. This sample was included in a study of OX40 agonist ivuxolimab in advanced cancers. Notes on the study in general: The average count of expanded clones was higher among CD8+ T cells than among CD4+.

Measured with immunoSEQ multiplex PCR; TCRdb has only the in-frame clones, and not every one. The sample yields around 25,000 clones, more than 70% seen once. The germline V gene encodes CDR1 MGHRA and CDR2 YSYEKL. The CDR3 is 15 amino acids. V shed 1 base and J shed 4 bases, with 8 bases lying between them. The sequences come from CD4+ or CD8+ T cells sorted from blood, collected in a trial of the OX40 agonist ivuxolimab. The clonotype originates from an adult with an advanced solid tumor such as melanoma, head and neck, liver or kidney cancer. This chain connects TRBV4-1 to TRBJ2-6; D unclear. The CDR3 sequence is CASSQASTGANVLTF. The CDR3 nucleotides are TGCGCCAGCAGCCAAGCGTCAACAGGGGCCAACGTCCTGACTTTC.